These 10 T cell receptor beta chains originate from one sample sequenced in a study of radiation and T cells in renal cell carcinoma. As to time point: blood 2 weeks post-SBRT. Treatment: 15 Gy SBRT to primary tumor, nephrectomy 4 weeks later. Produced via immunoSEQ multiplex PCR; TCRdb's table is partial and in-frame only. The table records around 130,000 clones, over 75% of them present only once. Sequencing used blood, obtained from a patient whose treatment included radiotherapy and nephrectomy. Receptor source: a woman aged 55-70 years with renal cell carcinoma.

A few counts support this clone. V usage is TRBV5-6 and J usage is TRBJ2-1; 7 nucleotides agree with TRBD1. The CDR3 is made up of 16 amino acids. Trimming took 5 bases from V and 5 from J; bases not matched to a gene: 13. Germline CDR1 reads SGHDT; CDR2 reads YYEEEE. The DNA of the CDR3 is TGTGCCAGCAGTCTAAACCGACAGGGTAGGAACAATGAGCAGTTCTTC. This encodes CASSLNRQGRNNEQFF.

About this clone itself: The same CDR3 can be traced to other DNA sequences in this sample. CDR3 nucleotide sequence: TGTGCCAGTAGTATCGGGGGCAATGAGCAGTTCTTC. Translating it yields CASSIGGNEQFF. This chain joins TRBV19 and TRBJ2-1; a possible D gene is TRBD2 (6 bases). With 3 bases removed from V and 6 bases from J, the gap between germline ends came to 6 bases. CDR1 is LNHDA, CDR2 SQIVND, per germline (reference sequence). The CDR3 contains 12 residues. The full variable domain, in which reference TRBV19 and TRBJ2-1 provide the parts outside the CDR3, is DGGITQSPKYLFRKEGQNVTLSCEQNLNHDAMYWYRQDPGQGLRLIYYSQIVNDFQKGDIAEGYSVSREKKESFPLTVTSAQKNPTAFYLCASSIGGNEQFFGPGTRLTVL.

The chain carries TRBV25-1 and TRBJ1-5, with a possible D match to TRBD1 (6 bases). CDR3 length: 13 residues. V was pared by 6 bases and J by 3 bases, with 9 bases between. Looked up from germline, CDR1 is MGHDK and CDR2 is SYGVNS. In DNA form, the CDR3 reads TGTGCCAGCAGGGGGGCCGACAATCAGCCCCAGCATTTT. This encodes CASRGADNQPQHF.

The V gene is TRBV30, the J gene TRBJ2-5; 10 positions match TRBD2. The J segment lost 5 bases and the V segment lost 3 bases, leaving 15 bases of the junction unmatched. CDR1 is GTSNPN and CDR2 is SVGIG in the germline V gene (reference sequence). CDR3 size: 17 residues. As DNA, the CDR3 is TGTGCCTGGAGGGGGGGTCAGCGGGAGGGCCCTCGGGAGACCCAGTACTTC. Translation: CAWRGGQREGPRETQYF.

This clone is labeled medium-sized (0.01 to 0.1%). The chain has TRBV27 and TRBJ1-1, with D possibly being TRBD1 (6 bases). V lost 4 bases, J lost 0 bases, and 6 bases lay in between. Per germline, CDR1 MNHEY and CDR2 SMNVEV (reference sequence). This CDR3 is built from 13 residues. The CDR3 coding sequence is TGTGCCAGCAGTTCAGGGGTGAACACTGAAGCTTTCTTT. This gives the protein CASSSGVNTEAFF.

The rearrangement links TRBV5-4 to TRBJ2-2; 14 bases map to TRBD2. The CDR3 is 18 amino acids. Germline CDR1 reads SGHNT; CDR2 reads YYREEE (reference sequence). The V gene end was trimmed by 6 bases and the J gene end by 0 bases; junction bases not matched to a gene: 7. CDR3 nucleotide sequence: TGTGCCAGCATCCTTGGGACTAGCGGGGGAACGAACACCGGGGAGCTGTTTTTT. Amino acid sequence: CASILGTSGGTNTGELFF.

CDR3 DNA sequence: TGCGCCAGCAGCTTGGAATTCCGGTTCTATGGCTACACCTTC. Amino acids: CASSLEFRFYGYTF. The chain has TRBV5-1 and TRBJ1-2; no clear D gene. The V gene's germline CDR1 is SGHRS and CDR2 YFSETQ. V lost 0 bases and J lost 4, with 10 bases in between. The length of the CDR3 is 14 residues.

This clone was counted only a few times. This chain links TRBV6-6 with TRBJ2-7, with D tentatively TRBD1 (5 bases). The germline CDR1 and CDR2 sequences are MNHNY and SVGAGI (reference sequence). V was trimmed by 0 bases and J by 5 bases, leaving 8 bases between them. This CDR3 is 13 amino acids long. The CDR3, as DNA: TGTGCCAGCAGTTACTCGGGGCAAAACGAGCAGTACTTC. It yields the protein CASSYSGQNEQYF.

V usage is TRBV5-1 and J usage is TRBJ2-1, with D maybe TRBD2 (5 bases). Germline assignment: CDR1 SGHRS and CDR2 YFSETQ. This CDR3 contains 12 residues. V lost 0 bases to trimming and J lost 11 bases, with 9 bases between them. CDR3 DNA: TGCGCCAGCAGCTTGGAGGCGGGCCAGCAGTTCTTC. Translating it yields CASSLEAGQQFF.

This chain uses TRBV28 with TRBJ2-7; 7 bases align to TRBD2. The V segment lost 3 bases and the J segment 5 bases; nucleotides outside the gene matches: 1. The CDR3 is 12 residues long. CDR1 and CDR2 (germline): MDHEN, SYDVKM. The CDR3 loop reads CASSFRGDEQYF. The CDR3 nucleotides are TGTGCCAGCAGTTTTCGGGGGGACGAGCAGTACTTC.